A single sample gave rise to the 20 T cell receptor beta chains below, sequenced in a study of T-cell memory formation after mild COVID-19. TCRdb re-analysed the 5' RACE reads in MiXCR, keeping a single row per CDR3 protein. Of around 430,000 distinct CDR3 sequences detected, about 17% appear once; the ten largest clones hold roughly a fifth. Sample: PBMCs or a T cell subset sorted from them (not recorded which). Receptors originate from a man aged 18 to 30 who had mild COVID-19 (a few samples of this study predate the infection). Cell type and time point are not known.

This clonotype occurred a few times. This rearrangement joins TRBV2 to TRBJ2-5; 8 bases fit TRBD2. The CDR3 is 15 residues long. Trimming at V came to 8 bases and at J to 5 bases, leaving 13 bases not matched to a gene. Germline lookup yields CDR1 SNHLY and CDR2 FYNNEI. This CDR3 reads CASWPFAGGRETQYF. In nucleotides, the CDR3 is TGTGCCAGCTGGCCCTTTGCGGGGGGCAGGGAGACCCAGTACTTC.

This clonotype was observed a handful of times. J is TRBJ1-1 and V is TRBV5-1; D call uncertain. Deletions cut 0 bases from V and 5 bases from J, with 5 bases between. Germline V gene lookup returns CDR1 SGHRS and CDR2 YFSETQ. The CDR3 consists of 12 residues. The CDR3 loop reads CASSLAQTEAFF. Written as DNA, the CDR3 is TGCGCCAGCAGCTTGGCTCAGACTGAAGCTTTCTTT.

The chain joins TRBV28 to TRBJ2-1; 9 bases are a match to TRBD1. V gave up 2 bases and J gave up 4 bases; unmatched junction bases: 6. CDR3 length equals 16 residues. Germline loops: CDR1 MDHEN, CDR2 SYDVKM. CDR3 sequence reads: CASSLATGGRYNEQFF. The CDR3 DNA is TGTGCCAGCAGTTTAGCGACAGGGGGGCGATACAATGAGCAGTTCTTC. Looking up the rest from reference TRBV28 and TRBJ2-1 gives the full variable domain: DVKVTQSSRYLVKRTGEKVFLECVQDMDHENMFWYRQDPGLGLRLIYFSYDVKMKEKGDIPEGYSVSREKKERFSLILESASTNQTSMYLCASSLATGGRYNEQFFGPGTRLTVL.

This clonotype was recorded many times. The chain uses TRBV7-2 and TRBJ2-5; either TRBD1 or TRBD2 may supply D (5 bases each). The CDR3 is made up of 14 amino acids. The V end was cut by 4 bases, the J end by 4 bases, with 13 bases between. Germline loops: CDR1 SGHTA, CDR2 FQGNSA. CDR3 DNA: TGTGCCAGCAGCTCAAACCCCGGGGCAGAGACCCAGTACTTC. Its translation is CASSSNPGAETQYF.

J is TRBJ1-5 and V is TRBV3-1; the D is unclear. V dropped 0 bases and J dropped 4 bases, with 7 bases sitting between them. The germline gives CDR1 LGHDT, CDR2 YNNKEL (reference sequence). The CDR3 is 14 amino acids. The CDR3 reads CASSQDLVNQPQHF. CDR3 coding DNA: TGTGCCAGCAGCCAAGATCTAGTTAATCAGCCCCAGCATTTT.

V gene TRBV7-9 combines with J gene TRBJ2-3, with D perhaps TRBD2 (5 bases). Trimming took off 0 bases at V and 5 bases at J, with 9 bases between the two ends. There are 14 residues in the CDR3. Germline loops: CDR1 SEHNR, CDR2 FQNEAQ (reference sequence). CDR3 sequence reads: CASSLALGGDTQYF. The CDR3, as DNA: TGTGCCAGCAGCTTAGCCCTTGGAGGAGATACGCAGTATTTT.

The chain links TRBV5-4 to TRBJ2-7, with 10 bases lining up with TRBD1. This CDR3 comprises 14 residues. Germline V CDR1 and CDR2: SGHNT, YYREEE (reference sequence). The trim removed 4 bases at V and 3 bases at J, leaving 4 bases unmatched. The CDR3 DNA follows: TGTGCCAGCAGCCGGGGACAGGGGTACTACGAGCAGTACGTC. Residues: CASSRGQGYYEQYV.

This sequence joins TRBV7-2 and TRBJ2-2, with 8 bases identical to TRBD2. V shed 0 bases, J shed 1 base, and the junction held 7 bases outside the gene matches. This CDR3 comprises 18 residues. Germline V CDR1 and CDR2: SGHTA, FQGNSA. CDR3 coding DNA: TGTGCCAGCAGCTTAGCCATTTGGCTAGCGGGGAACACCGGGGAGCTGTTTTTT. This codes for CASSLAIWLAGNTGELFF.

This clonotype showed up just a few times. Just one base apart from a much larger clone, this may be a read error. This sequence joins TRBV20-1 and TRBJ1-1, with a possible D match to TRBD1 (6 bases). The germline V and J ends were trimmed by 0 bases and 3 bases, with 8 bases remaining between them. Germline CDR1 DFQATT, CDR2 SNEGSKA (reference sequence). CDR3 size: 13 residues. The CDR3 DNA reads as TGCAGTGCTAGAGAGCAGGGGTACACTGAAGCTTTCTTT. Protein product: CSAREQGYTEAFF.

The CDR3 sequence: CASSPGTPAFYGYTF. The CDR3, as DNA: TGTGCCAGCAGTCCCGGAACACCCGCCTTCTATGGCTACACCTTC. The chain joins TRBV12-3 or TRBV12-4 to TRBJ1-2; D gene unclear. V was shortened by 5 bases and J by 4 bases, with 17 bases between the two germline ends. The CDR3 is 15 amino acids.

This chain joins TRBV7-6 and TRBJ1-1, with a weak D call TRBD1 (5 bases). Germline assignment: CDR1 SGHVS and CDR2 FNYEAQ. The germline V and J ends were trimmed by 1 base and 4 bases, with 10 bases remaining between them. This CDR3 spans 14 amino acids. Here the CDR3 DNA reads TGTGCCAGCAGCTTAGGAGCCGGGGGCACTGAAGCTTTCTTT. Translated, it gives CASSLGAGGTEAFF.

This clonotype was detected ten times or more. The chain combines TRBV5-1 with TRBJ2-1; 11 nucleotides line up with TRBD2. The CDR3 has 17 amino acids. The junction had 9 bases not matched to a gene; V was cut back by 0 bases and J by 7 bases. Germline V gene data show CDR1 as SGHRS and CDR2 as YFSETQ. CDR3: CASSLAIAGGRSNEQFF. DNA for the CDR3: TGCGCCAGCAGCTTGGCCATAGCGGGGGGGAGAAGTAATGAGCAGTTCTTC.

The chain couples TRBV29-1 to TRBJ1-1; D is undetermined. CDR3 size: 12 residues. Between the trimmed V and J ends, which lost 4 bases and 4 bases, there was a span of 10 bases. From germline, CDR1 is SQVTM and CDR2 ANQGSEA. CDR3: CSVVTWVTEAFF. CDR3 coding DNA: TGCAGCGTTGTAACGTGGGTCACTGAAGCTTTCTTT. The full variable domain, its missing parts supplied by reference TRBV29-1 and TRBJ1-1, is SAVISQKPSRDICQRGTSLTIQCQVDSQVTMMFWYRQQPGQSLTLIATANQGSEATYESGFVIDKFPISRPNLTFSTLTVSNMSPEDSSIYLCSVVTWVTEAFFGQGTRLTVV.

The V and J genes are TRBV5-3 and TRBJ2-5; no clear D gene. TRBV5-3 is recorded as an ORF, its role being uncertain. The CDR3 runs 13 residues. Trimming left V 1 base short and J 3 bases short, with 7 bases between. DNA of the CDR3: TGTGCCAGAAGCTTGTCAAGGGAAGAGACCCAGTACTTC. Residues: CARSLSREETQYF.

This clonotype has more than one count but fewer than ten. V is TRBV18 and J is TRBJ1-1, with D possibly matching TRBD1 (6 bases). Germline V lookup: CDR1 KGHSH, CDR2 LQKENI. V lost 5 bases, J lost 1 base, and 11 bases lay in between. The CDR3 totals 14 residues. The CDR3 sequence: CASSEQGPNTEAFF. DNA of the CDR3: TGTGCCAGCTCAGAACAGGGTCCGAACACTGAAGCTTTCTTT.

This clonotype was detected a few times. The J gene is TRBJ2-1, the V gene TRBV7-3; D uncertain. The germline gives CDR1 SGHTA, CDR2 FQGTGA. V lost 5 bases and J lost 10, with 12 bases in between. The CDR3 is 12 residues long. CDR3 nucleotide sequence: TGTGCCAGCAGCGCATCAGTTGGGGAGCAGTTCTTC. This encodes CASSASVGEQFF.

The chain employs TRBV7-3 and TRBJ2-1; TRBD2 agrees at 7 bases. The CDR3 totals 15 residues. The ends lost 3 bases at V and 6 bases at J; junction bases unmatched: 8. In germline, CDR1 is SGHTA, CDR2 FQGTGA. CDR3 amino acids: CASSLTSPSRNEQFF. The DNA of the CDR3 is TGTGCCAGCAGCTTGACTAGCCCTTCCCGCAATGAGCAGTTCTTC.

At least ten counts were recorded for this clonotype. The V and J genes are TRBV7-9 and TRBJ2-3; 10 nucleotides agree with TRBD2. Per the germline V gene, CDR1 is SEHNR and CDR2 is FQNEAQ (reference sequence). J was trimmed by 1 base and V by 5 bases; bases with no gene match: 12. This CDR3 has 18 amino acids. Here the CDR3 DNA reads TGTGCCAGCAGCCCCAGCCTTACGAGCGGGGGGGGCACAGATACGCAGTATTTT. Amino acids: CASSPSLTSGGGTDTQYF.

The table lists this clonotype with a few counts. The rearrangement joins TRBV3-1 to TRBJ2-7; possible D gene TRBD2, 7 bases. The CDR3 contains 14 residues. V was clipped by 5 bases and J by 4 bases, with 15 bases between them. From germline, CDR1 is LGHDT and CDR2 YNNKEL (reference sequence). CDR3 sequence (DNA): TGTGCCAGCAGCTATGGGGGGGCTGGGTACGAGCAGTACGTC. Its protein product is CASSYGGAGYEQYV.

This clonotype came up a few times. The genes are TRBV5-1 and TRBJ2-3; TRBD1 is a possible D gene (6 bases). V was clipped by 4 bases and J by 1 base, with 16 bases between them. Per germline, CDR1 SGHRS and CDR2 YFSETQ. This CDR3 has 16 amino acids. The CDR3 here is CASSHRVGGGTDTQYF. CDR3 DNA sequence: TGCGCCAGCAGCCACAGGGTAGGAGGCGGCACAGATACGCAGTATTTT.